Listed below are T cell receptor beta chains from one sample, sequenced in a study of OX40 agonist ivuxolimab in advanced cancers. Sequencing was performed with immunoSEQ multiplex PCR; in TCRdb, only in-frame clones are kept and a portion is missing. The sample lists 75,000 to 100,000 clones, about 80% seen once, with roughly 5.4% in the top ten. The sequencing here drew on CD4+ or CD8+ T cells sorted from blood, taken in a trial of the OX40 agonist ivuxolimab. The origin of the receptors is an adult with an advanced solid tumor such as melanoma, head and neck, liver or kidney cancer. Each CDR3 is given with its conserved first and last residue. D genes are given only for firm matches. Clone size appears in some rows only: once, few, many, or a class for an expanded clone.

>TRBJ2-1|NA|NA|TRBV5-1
CASRPISGSSYNEQFF
TGCGCCAGCAGACCAATTAGCGGTAGCTCCTACAATGAGCAGTTCTTC
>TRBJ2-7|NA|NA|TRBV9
CASSAGTWGKEQYF
TGTGCCAGCAGCGCAGGCACCTGGGGTAAGGAGCAGTACTTC
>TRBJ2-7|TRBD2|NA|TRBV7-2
CASSFRVPGLSPAEQYF
TGTGCCAGCAGCTTCAGGGTACCGGGACTATCCCCTGCCGAGCAGTACTTC
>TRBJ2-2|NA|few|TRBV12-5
CASGFGAALVGELFF
TGTGCTAGTGGTTTTGGGGCAGCCCTAGTTGGGGAGCTGTTTTTT
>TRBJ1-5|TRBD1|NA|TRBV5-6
CASSSGTAQPQHF
TGTGCCAGCAGTTCCGGGACAGCCCAGCCCCAGCATTTT
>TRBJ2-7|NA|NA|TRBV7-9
CASSFPEGISYEQYF
TGTGCCAGCAGCTTCCCGGAAGGGATCTCCTACGAGCAGTACTTC
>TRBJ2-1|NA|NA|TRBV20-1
CSARDRAQFF
TGCAGTGCTAGAGATCGGGCGCAGTTCTTC
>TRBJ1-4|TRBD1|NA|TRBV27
CASTPMTGGEEKLFF
TGTGCCAGCACTCCTATGACAGGGGGGGAAGAAAAACTGTTTTTT
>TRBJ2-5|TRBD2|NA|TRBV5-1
CASSLARTSGRAVETQYF
TGCGCCAGCAGCTTGGCCCGGACTAGCGGGAGGGCCGTGGAGACCCAGTACTTC
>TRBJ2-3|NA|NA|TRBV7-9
CASSLLSDTQYF
TGTGCCAGCAGCTTACTCAGCGATACGCAGTATTTT
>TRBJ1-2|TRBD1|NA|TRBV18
CASSPWGTGNYGYTF
TGTGCCAGCTCACCATGGGGGACAGGGAACTATGGCTACACCTTC
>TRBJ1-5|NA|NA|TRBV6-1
CASSERASGGPQHF
TGTGCCAGCAGTGAAAGAGCCTCGGGGGGGCCCCAGCATTTT
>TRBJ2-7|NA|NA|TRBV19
CASSITGYSYEQYF
TGTGCCAGTAGTATTACAGGCTACTCCTACGAGCAGTACTTC
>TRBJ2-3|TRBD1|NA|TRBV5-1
CASSYRGLSTDTQYF
TGCGCCAGCAGTTACAGGGGGCTTAGCACAGATACGCAGTATTTT
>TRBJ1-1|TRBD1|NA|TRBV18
CASSPGTGGTEAFF
TGTGCCAGCTCACCAGGGACAGGGGGCACTGAAGCTTTCTTT
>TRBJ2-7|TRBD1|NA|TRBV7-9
CASSLAWTDRDEQYF
TGTGCCAGCAGCCTAGCTTGGACGGACAGGGACGAGCAGTACTTC
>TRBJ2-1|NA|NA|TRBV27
CASSLLVGEQFF
TGTGCCAGCAGTTTATTGGTGGGTGAGCAGTTCTTC
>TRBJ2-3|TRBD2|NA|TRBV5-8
CASSSRTRIGTDTQYF
TGTGCCAGCAGCTCGCGGACTAGGATCGGCACAGATACGCAGTATTTT
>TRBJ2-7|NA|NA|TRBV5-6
CASSLDGYEQYF
TGTGCCAGCAGCCTTGACGGCTACGAGCAGTACTTC
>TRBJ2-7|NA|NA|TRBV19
CASSRELEVYEQYF
TGTGCCAGTAGTAGGGAACTAGAGGTCTACGAGCAGTACTTC
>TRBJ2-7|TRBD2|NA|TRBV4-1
CASSPTSGHSYEQYF
TGCGCCAGCAGCCCAACTAGCGGGCACTCCTACGAGCAGTACTTC
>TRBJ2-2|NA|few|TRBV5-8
CASKKAANTGELFF
TGTGCCAGCAAAAAAGCGGCGAACACCGGGGAGCTGTTTTTT
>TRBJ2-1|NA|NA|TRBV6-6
CASSSRAANEQFF
TGTGCCAGCAGTTCTCGGGCTGCCAATGAGCAGTTCTTC
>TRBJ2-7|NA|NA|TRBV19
CASRGPSGLIGSYEQYF
TGTGCCAGCAGGGGCCCTAGCGGATTAATTGGGTCCTACGAGCAGTACTTC
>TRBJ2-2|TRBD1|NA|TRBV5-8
CASTTTGAFELFF
TGTGCCAGCACGACCACAGGGGCCTTTGAGCTGTTTTTT
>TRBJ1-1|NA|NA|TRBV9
CASSFSGTLEAEAFF
TGTGCCAGCAGCTTTTCCGGGACCCTCGAAGCTGAAGCTTTCTTT
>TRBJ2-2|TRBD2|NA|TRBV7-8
CASSLGGGPDTGELFF
TGTGCCAGCAGCTTAGGGGGAGGGCCGGACACCGGGGAGCTGTTTTTT
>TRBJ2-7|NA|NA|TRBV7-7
CASSPGMYNEQYF
TGTGCCAGCAGCCCCGGGATGTATAACGAGCAGTACTTC
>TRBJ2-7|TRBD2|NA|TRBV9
CASSVDGRDHEQYF
TGTGCCAGCAGCGTGGACGGGAGGGACCACGAGCAGTACTTC
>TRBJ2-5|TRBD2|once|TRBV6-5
CASSVAGVGDETQYF
TGTGCCAGCAGCGTAGCGGGAGTCGGGGATGAGACCCAGTACTTC
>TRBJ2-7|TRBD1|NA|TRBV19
CASSTRDRGFEQYF
TGTGCCAGTAGTACACGGGACAGGGGGTTCGAGCAGTACTTC
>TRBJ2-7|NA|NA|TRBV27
CASSLGAGVRREQYF
TGTGCCAGCAGTTTAGGGGCAGGGGTTCGGCGCGAGCAGTACTTC
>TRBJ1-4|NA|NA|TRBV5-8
CASSLARGGTNEKLFF
TGTGCCAGCAGCTTGGCAAGGGGAGGAACTAATGAAAAACTGTTTTTT
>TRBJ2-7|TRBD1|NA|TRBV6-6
CASAPLTGQAEQYF
TGTGCCAGCGCCCCCTTGACAGGGCAAGCCGAGCAGTACTTC
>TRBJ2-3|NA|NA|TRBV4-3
CASSQVPDPTQYF
TGCGCCAGCAGCCAGGTTCCAGATCCCACGCAGTATTTT
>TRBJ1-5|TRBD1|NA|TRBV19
CASNIQGAGNQPQHF
TGTGCCAGTAATATACAGGGGGCCGGGAATCAGCCCCAGCATTTT
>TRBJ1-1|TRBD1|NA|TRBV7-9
CASSLAGTANTEAFF
TGTGCCAGCAGCTTAGCAGGGACAGCGAACACTGAAGCTTTCTTT
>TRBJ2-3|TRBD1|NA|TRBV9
CASSATGGGGTDTQYF
TGTGCCAGCAGCGCCACAGGGGGCGGCGGCACAGATACGCAGTATTTT
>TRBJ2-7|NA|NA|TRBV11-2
CASSIPGLDYEQYF
TGTGCCAGCAGCATACCGGGACTGGACTACGAGCAGTACTTC
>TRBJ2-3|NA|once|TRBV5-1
CASSRDATDTQYF
TGCGCCAGCAGCCGGGACGCCACAGATACGCAGTATTTT
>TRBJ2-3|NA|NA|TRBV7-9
CASSLDRSERRGLRYTQYF
TGTGCCAGCAGCTTGGACAGGTCGGAAAGGAGGGGGCTACGATATACGCAGTATTTT
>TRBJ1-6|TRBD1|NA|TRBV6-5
CASRDRGISPLHF
TGTGCCAGCCGGGACAGGGGCATTTCACCCCTCCACTTT
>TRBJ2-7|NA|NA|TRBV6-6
CASSSPGRDTPFEQYF
TGTGCCAGCAGTTCTCCTGGTAGGGACACGCCTTTCGAGCAGTACTTC
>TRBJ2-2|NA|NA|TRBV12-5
CASGLVLGGELFF
TGTGCTAGTGGTTTGGTACTGGGCGGGGAGCTGTTTTTT
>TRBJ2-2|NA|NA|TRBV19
CASSIWGPDTGELFF
TGTGCCAGTAGTATCTGGGGGCCGGACACCGGGGAGCTGTTTTTT
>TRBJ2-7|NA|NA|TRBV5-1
CASSSSDGSYEQYF
TGCGCCAGCAGCTCGTCGGACGGATCCTACGAGCAGTACTTC
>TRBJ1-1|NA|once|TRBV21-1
CASSKEYNLGQGFTEAFF
TGTGCCAGCAGCAAAGAGTATAATCTGGGACAGGGGTTCACTGAAGCTTTCTTT
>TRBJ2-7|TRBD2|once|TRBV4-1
CASSQGPPREGRDEQYF
TGCGCCAGCAGCCAGGGCCCCCCCCGGGAGGGCCGGGACGAGCAGTACTTC
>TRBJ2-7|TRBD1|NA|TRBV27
CASSFDRDPIYEQYF
TGTGCCAGCAGTTTCGACAGGGACCCGATCTACGAGCAGTACTTC
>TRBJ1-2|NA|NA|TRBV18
CASSPADDNYGYTF
TGTGCCAGCTCGCCAGCTGATGATAACTATGGCTACACCTTC